These 14 T cell receptor beta chains came from one sample sequenced in a study of blood T cells in healthy people across ages. Primed by a sample-barcoded 5' primer and a J-beta primer mix, a second PCR proceeded for roughly 6 to 12 cycles. TCRdb called the 5' RACE reads again in MiXCR, with one record for every CDR3 protein. This table has 800,000 to 900,000 distinct CDR3 sequences, around two thirds appearing once. Material: blood. These receptors were obtained from a man between 25 and 39 years old in good health.

V and J are TRBV6-5 and TRBJ1-6; TRBD1 is a possible D gene (6 bases). This CDR3 is 15 amino acids long. The germline gives CDR1 MNHEY, CDR2 SVGAGI. Between the trimmed V and J ends, which lost 2 bases and 5 bases, there was a span of 10 bases. CDR3 DNA: TGTGCCAGCAGTTACGGGGGGGCGGATAATTCACCCCTCCACTTT. As protein: CASSYGGADNSPLHF.

V is TRBV9 and J is TRBJ2-3, with 11 bases identical to TRBD2. The V and J ends lost 0 bases and 5 bases, in that order; junction bases with no gene match: 5. The CDR3 length is 16 residues. Germline loops: CDR1 SGDLS, CDR2 YYNGEE. The CDR3 region is CASSVVASGGRDTQYF. CDR3 nucleotides: TGTGCCAGCAGCGTAGTGGCTAGCGGGGGGAGAGATACGCAGTATTTT.

In regard to this clonotype: A read error may explain this, as a much larger clone is one base away. CDR3 region: CASSWDTYNEQFF. The DNA for the CDR3 is TGTGCCAGCAGCTGGGACACCTACAATGAGCAGTTCTTC. This sequence joins TRBV7-9 and TRBJ2-1; a possible D gene is TRBD1 (6 bases). Looked up from germline, CDR1 is SEHNR and CDR2 is FQNEAQ (reference sequence). The CDR3 has 13 amino acids. V was trimmed by 4 bases and J by 2 bases, leaving 6 bases between them.

There are a few counts of this clonotype. The J gene is TRBJ2-4, the V gene TRBV20-1; perhaps TRBD2 as D (6 bases). Judging by the DNA end, TRBJ2-5 fits better; the J call may be wrong. CDR1 DFQATT and CDR2 SNEGSKA come from the germline V gene (reference sequence). The length of the CDR3 is 15 residues. CDR3 sequence (DNA): TGCAGTGCTAGAGTAGGAGCCCACCGGGGGGAGACCCAGTACTTC. Amino acid sequence: CSARVGAHRGETQYF.

The V gene is TRBV6-1, the J gene TRBJ2-1, with D tentatively TRBD1 (6 bases). With 6 bases removed from V and 3 bases from J, the gap between germline ends came to 15 bases. The CDR3 runs 15 residues. Germline V gene sequence: CDR1 MNHNS, CDR2 SASEGT. This CDR3 reads CASSANRELYNEQFF. CDR3 bases: TGTGCCAGCAGCGCTAACAGGGAGCTCTACAATGAGCAGTTCTTC.

The chain joins TRBV5-5 to TRBJ1-5; 8 nucleotides align to TRBD1. This CDR3 spans 15 amino acids. V was clipped by 0 bases and J by 5 bases; unmatched bases: 4. CDR1 and CDR2 from the germline V gene are SGHKS and YYEKEE (reference sequence). CDR3 amino acids: CASSLVTTGDQPQHF. CDR3 nucleotide sequence: TGTGCCAGCAGCTTGGTTACGACAGGGGATCAGCCCCAGCATTTT.

This chain connects TRBV20-1 to TRBJ2-5; 13 bases map to TRBD2. V lost 6 bases to trimming and J lost 2 bases; unmatched junction nucleotides: 6. CDR3 length: 15 amino acids. The germline CDR1 and CDR2 sequences are DFQATT and SNEGSKA (reference sequence). The CDR3 loop reads CSARTSGGPQETQYF. CDR3 DNA sequence: TGCAGTGCAAGGACTAGCGGGGGCCCACAAGAGACCCAGTACTTC.

The chain links TRBV5-1 to TRBJ2-7, with 8 bases lining up with TRBD1. The CDR3 sequence is 14 residues long. Germline V gives CDR1 SGHRS, CDR2 YFSETQ. V was clipped by 4 bases and J by 5 bases; unmatched bases: 8. The CDR3 reads CASSTRQGINEQYF. For the CDR3, the DNA is TGCGCCAGCAGCACACGACAGGGGATCAACGAGCAGTACTTC. The whole variable domain, filled in from reference TRBV5-1 and TRBJ2-7, reads KAGVTQTPRYLIKTRGQQVTLSCSPISGHRSVSWYQQTPGQGLQFLFEYFSETQRNKGNFPGRFSGRQFSNSRSEMNVSTLELGDSALYLCASSTRQGINEQYFGPGTRLTVT.

The chain couples TRBV5-1 to TRBJ1-2, with TRBD1 matching 7 bases. CDR3 length: 17 residues. V lost 1 base, J lost 7 bases, and 16 bases stayed unmatched. Germline CDR1 reads SGHRS; CDR2 reads YFSETQ. CDR3 in DNA: TGCGCCAGCAGCTTGAAGGGGGAACGACAGGGCTTGAGTGGCTACACCTTC. This sequence encodes CASSLKGERQGLSGYTF.

This clonotype was seen more than once but under ten times. The chain combines TRBV12-3 or TRBV12-4 with TRBJ2-3; TRBD2 aligns across 7 bases. V gave up 5 bases and J gave up 3 bases; unmatched junction bases: 8. The CDR3 is 15 residues long. CDR3 sequence reads: CASSPLGAGTDTQYF. The CDR3 nucleotides are TGTGCCAGCAGTCCCCTTGGAGCGGGGACAGATACGCAGTATTTT.

The chain couples TRBV7-9 to TRBJ2-1; D possibly corresponds to TRBD1 (5 bases). The CDR3 covers 16 residues. Trimming cost V 4 bases and J 4 bases, with 17 bases left between them. From germline, CDR1 is SEHNR and CDR2 FQNEAQ (reference sequence). CDR3 nucleotides: TGTGCCAGCAGCTCTACGACAGATCTACTTTACAATGAGCAGTTCTTC. This sequence encodes CASSSTTDLLYNEQFF.

This chain links TRBV28 with TRBJ2-5; 8 bases line up with TRBD1. From germline, CDR1 is MDHEN and CDR2 SYDVKM. This CDR3 has 13 amino acids. V gave up 7 bases and J gave up 1 base; unmatched junction bases: 2. The CDR3 bases are TGTGCCAGCAACAGGGGGTTCCAAGAGACCCAGTACTTC. It specifies CASNRGFQETQYF.

This rearrangement joins TRBV7-9 to TRBJ1-1; 7 bases map to TRBD1. This CDR3 has 15 amino acids. Per the germline V gene, CDR1 is SEHNR and CDR2 is FQNEAQ (reference sequence). V lost 5 bases and J lost 0; bases outside the gene matches: 6. Written as DNA, the CDR3 is TGTGCCAGCAGCAGTCGGGACAGCCTGAACACTGAAGCTTTCTTT. Its translation is CASSSRDSLNTEAFF.

The chain is built from TRBV5-1 and TRBJ2-5; D tentatively reads TRBD1 or TRBD2 (5 bases each). The CDR3 consists of 13 residues. Trimming removed 3 bases from V and 11 bases from J, with 17 bases in between. Germline V gene data show CDR1 as SGHRS and CDR2 as YFSETQ. DNA for the CDR3: TGCGCCAGCAGCTACCGGGGACCCAAGGAGCAGTACTTC. Translated: CASSYRGPKEQYF.